The present TCR beta chain was sequenced within a study of blood T cells in healthy people across ages. General study findings and limits: Lack of knowledge of donor CMV status possibly confounded expanded clonotype changes.

Regarding this clonotype: Its cognate antigen is unknown.

Sample-barcoded 5' priming and a J-beta primer mix drove a second PCR of about 6 to 11 cycles. In TCRdb, the 5' RACE reads were re-called with MiXCR into one record per CDR3 protein. This table has about 1.4 million distinct CDR3 sequences, around 59% appearing once. Individuals who donated were healthy Caucasians from Russia aged about 6 to 100. Trimming stripped 1 base from V and 5 bases from J, with 15 bases between. Per the germline V gene, CDR1 is LGHDT and CDR2 is YNNKEL (reference sequence). The CDR3 length is 16 residues. The clonotype originates from a man younger than 35 in good health. J is TRBJ1-5 and V is TRBV3-1; TRBD1 is a possible D gene (5 bases). The specimen was blood. CDR3 coding DNA: TGTGCCAGCAGCCAAGGCCCCCGGGGGGTGTATCAGCCCCAGCATTTT. Amino acids: CASSQGPRGVYQPQHF.